This T cell receptor (beta chain) was sequenced in a study of cytomegalovirus exposure and HLA in healthy donors. At the level of the study: Out of 150 million to 200 million T cells, an earlier analysis found fewer than 140 million unique TCR beta sequences in total. General study points: Sequence variants that were highly shared formed a cluster that was likely a sequencing artifact. Association with HLA alleles at 0.05 false discovery rate was found for roughly 17,000 TCR beta sequences in a later analysis. Researchers had no immune exposure information except CMV serostatus available.

A note on this clone: Its cognate antigen is unknown.

V was shortened by 8 bases and J by 4 bases, with 12 bases between the two germline ends. CDR1 and CDR2 (germline): KGHSH, LQKENI. The CDR3 extends over 13 amino acids. Both 60 Vbeta primers and 13 Jbeta primers went into the PCR. Clones were sequenced by immunoSEQ multiplex PCR, and TCRdb holds only the in-frame ones, with some missing. Of 150,000 to 200,000 clones detected, 65% to 85% appear once; the ten largest clones hold roughly 0.1%. The sample was PBMCs. The genes are TRBV18 and TRBJ1-3; a weak D match, TRBD1 (6 bases). The source of this sequence is a boy aged 2 to 10 in good health and CMV-seronegative. CDR3: CASATGEGNTIYF. In nucleotides, the CDR3 is TGTGCCAGCGCGACAGGAGAAGGAAACACCATATATTTT.